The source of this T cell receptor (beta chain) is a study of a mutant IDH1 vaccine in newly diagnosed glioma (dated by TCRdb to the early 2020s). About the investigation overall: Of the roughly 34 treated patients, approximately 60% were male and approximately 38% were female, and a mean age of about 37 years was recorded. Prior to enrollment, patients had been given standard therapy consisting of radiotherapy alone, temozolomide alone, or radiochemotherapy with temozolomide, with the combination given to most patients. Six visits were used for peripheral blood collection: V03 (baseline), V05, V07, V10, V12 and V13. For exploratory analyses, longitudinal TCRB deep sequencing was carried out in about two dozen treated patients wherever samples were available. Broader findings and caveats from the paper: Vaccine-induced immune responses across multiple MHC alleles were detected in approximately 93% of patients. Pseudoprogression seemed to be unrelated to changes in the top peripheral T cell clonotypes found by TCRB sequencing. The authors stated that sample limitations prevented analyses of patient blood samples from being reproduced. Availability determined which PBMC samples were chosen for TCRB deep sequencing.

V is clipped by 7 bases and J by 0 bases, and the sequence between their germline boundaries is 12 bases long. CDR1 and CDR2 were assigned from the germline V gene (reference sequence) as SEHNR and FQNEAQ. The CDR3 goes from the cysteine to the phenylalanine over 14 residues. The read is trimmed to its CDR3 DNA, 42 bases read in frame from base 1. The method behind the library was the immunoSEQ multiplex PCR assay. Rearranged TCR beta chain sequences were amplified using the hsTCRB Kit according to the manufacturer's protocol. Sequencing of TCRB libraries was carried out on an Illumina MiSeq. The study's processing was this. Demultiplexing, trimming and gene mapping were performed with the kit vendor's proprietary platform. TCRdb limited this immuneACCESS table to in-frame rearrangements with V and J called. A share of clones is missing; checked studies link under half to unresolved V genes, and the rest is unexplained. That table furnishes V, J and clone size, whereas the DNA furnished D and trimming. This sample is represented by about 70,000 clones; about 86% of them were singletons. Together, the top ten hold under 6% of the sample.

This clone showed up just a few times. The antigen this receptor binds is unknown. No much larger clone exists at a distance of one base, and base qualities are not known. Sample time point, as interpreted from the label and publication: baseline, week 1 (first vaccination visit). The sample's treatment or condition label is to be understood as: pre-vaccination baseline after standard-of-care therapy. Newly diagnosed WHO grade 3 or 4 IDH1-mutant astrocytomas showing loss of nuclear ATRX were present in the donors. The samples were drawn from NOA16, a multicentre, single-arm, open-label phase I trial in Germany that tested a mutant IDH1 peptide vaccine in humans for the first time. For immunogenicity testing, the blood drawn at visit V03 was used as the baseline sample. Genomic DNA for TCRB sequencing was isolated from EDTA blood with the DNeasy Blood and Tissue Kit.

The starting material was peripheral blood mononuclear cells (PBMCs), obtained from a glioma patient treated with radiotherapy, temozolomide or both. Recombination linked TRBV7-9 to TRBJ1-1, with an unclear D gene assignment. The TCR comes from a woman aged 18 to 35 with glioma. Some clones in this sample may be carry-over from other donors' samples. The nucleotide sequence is TGTGCCAGCACCAGGCAGGCCTTGAACACTGAAGCTTTCTTT. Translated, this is CASTRQALNTEAFF.